This T cell receptor (beta chain) was observed in a study of blood T cell repertoires in COVID-19. Sequencing used immunoSEQ multiplex PCR; TCRdb keeps in-frame clones, though not all of them. Among 300,000 to 400,000 clones listed, 90% were seen once. Per the germline V gene, CDR1 is LNHDA and CDR2 is SQIVND (reference sequence). Trimming removed 8 bases from V and 6 bases from J; junction bases left unmatched: 7. The CDR3 contains 13 residues. The sample was peripheral blood. The rearrangement uses TRBV19 and TRBJ2-1; 7 positions match TRBD2. This receptor was identified in a woman aged 30 to 39 with COVID-19, enrolled during active disease. The chain's CDR3 is CASSLGRVNEQFF. The CDR3 coding sequence is TGTGCCAGTTCCCTTGGGAGGGTCAATGAGCAGTTCTTC.